This T cell receptor beta chain was captured by sequencing in a study of OX40 agonist ivuxolimab in advanced cancers. Looking at the study overall: A mean age of 60 years, range about 20 to 85, was recorded, and approximately 85% were male.

Sequencing was performed with immunoSEQ multiplex PCR; in TCRdb, only in-frame clones are kept and a portion is missing. The repertoire consists of around 7,000 clones, with 75% to 85% occurring once and the leading ten covering about 20%. CDR1 and CDR2 (germline): MNHEY, SMNVEV (reference sequence). With 6 bases clipped from V and 4 bases from J, the junction kept 11 bases outside the gene matches. The CDR3 is made up of 16 amino acids. The chain employs TRBV27 and TRBJ1-5; TRBD1 matches at 8 bases. Sequenced here: CD4+ or CD8+ T cells sorted from blood, sampled in a trial of the OX40 agonist ivuxolimab. The sequence was collected from an adult with an advanced solid tumor such as melanoma, head and neck, liver or kidney cancer. The chain's CDR3 is CASSPSTGGRNQPQHF. CDR3 nucleotide sequence: TGTGCCAGCAGCCCCTCCACAGGGGGTCGTAATCAGCCCCAGCATTTT.